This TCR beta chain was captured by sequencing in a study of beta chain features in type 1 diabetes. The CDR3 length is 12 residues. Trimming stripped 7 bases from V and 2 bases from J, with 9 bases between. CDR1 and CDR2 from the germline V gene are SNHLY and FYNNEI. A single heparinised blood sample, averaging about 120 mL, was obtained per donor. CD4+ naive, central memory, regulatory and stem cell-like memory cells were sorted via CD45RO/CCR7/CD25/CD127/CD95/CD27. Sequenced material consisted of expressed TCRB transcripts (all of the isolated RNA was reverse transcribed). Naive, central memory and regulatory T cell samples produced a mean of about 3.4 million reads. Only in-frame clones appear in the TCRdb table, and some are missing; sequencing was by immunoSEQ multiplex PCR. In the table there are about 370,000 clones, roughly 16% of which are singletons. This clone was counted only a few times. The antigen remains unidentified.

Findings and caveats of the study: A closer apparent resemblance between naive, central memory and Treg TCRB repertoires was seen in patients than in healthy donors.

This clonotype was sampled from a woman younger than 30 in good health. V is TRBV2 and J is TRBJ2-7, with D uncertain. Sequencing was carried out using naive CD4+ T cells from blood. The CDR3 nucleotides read TGTGCCAGCACCCTTTCTACCTACGAGCAGTACTTC. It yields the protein CASTLSTYEQYF.